The present entry profiles one T cell receptor beta chain with its context. What it binds is not known. This entry belongs to a study of T cell responses to AZD1222 COVID-19 vaccine. Study outcomes and limitations: Clonal diversity was possibly underestimated; the donors were predominantly white British and more often female. Repertoire sampling was restricted to post-peak T cell response timepoints.

Generated by immunoSEQ multiplex PCR, the TCRdb table keeps only in-frame clones and is missing some. This table holds around 100,000 clones, approximately 87% found once. Germline CDR1 and CDR2: SNHLY and FYNNEI. The CDR3 spans 15 residues. The ends were cut back, 5 bases at V and 3 bases at J, with 13 bases in the middle. This sample comprised peripheral blood, obtained on day 0 of MenACWY control vaccination. The source of this sequence is an adult in good health. The chain joins TRBV2 to TRBJ2-2; D might be TRBD1 (6 bases). The CDR3 DNA sequence: TGTGCCAGCAGTTTCGACAGGTCCGACACCGGGGAGCTGTTTTTT. This sequence encodes CASSFDRSDTGELFF.